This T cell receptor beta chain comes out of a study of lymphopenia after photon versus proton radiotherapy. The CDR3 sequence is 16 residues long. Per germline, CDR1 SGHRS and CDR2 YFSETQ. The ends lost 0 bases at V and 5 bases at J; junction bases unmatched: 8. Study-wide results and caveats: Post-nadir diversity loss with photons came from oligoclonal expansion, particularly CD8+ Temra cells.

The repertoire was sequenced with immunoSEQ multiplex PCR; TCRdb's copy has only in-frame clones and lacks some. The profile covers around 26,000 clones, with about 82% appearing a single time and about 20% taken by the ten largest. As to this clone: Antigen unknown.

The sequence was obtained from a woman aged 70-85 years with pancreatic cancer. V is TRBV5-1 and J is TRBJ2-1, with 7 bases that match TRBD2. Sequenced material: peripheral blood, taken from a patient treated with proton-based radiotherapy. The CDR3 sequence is CASSLVLGGVHNEQFF. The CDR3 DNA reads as TGCGCCAGCAGCTTGGTATTGGGAGGGGTCCACAATGAGCAGTTCTTC.